Listed here are 19 T cell receptor beta chains from one sample, sequenced in a study of T cell responses to AZD1222 COVID-19 vaccine. This table comes from immunoSEQ multiplex PCR, and its TCRdb copy is limited to in-frame clones, with some not included. The profile shows approximately 85,000 clones, around 85% of them singletons. The sequenced sample was peripheral blood, obtained on day 0 of AZD1222 vaccination. Receptors originate from an adult in good health.

This chain joins TRBV27 and TRBJ2-4; weak D call: TRBD2 (5 bases). With 3 bases removed from V and 0 bases from J, the gap between germline ends came to 12 bases. The CDR3 runs to 16 residues. Germline lookup yields CDR1 MNHEY and CDR2 SMNVEV (reference sequence). CDR3 region: CASSFTDGLAKNIQYF. The CDR3 coding sequence is TGTGCCAGCAGTTTCACGGACGGACTAGCCAAAAACATTCAGTACTTC.

The gene calls are TRBV10-1 and TRBJ2-3; D gene ambiguous. Trimming cost V 5 bases and J 2 bases, with 5 bases left between them. This CDR3 is 12 amino acids long. Germline CDR1 and CDR2: WNHNN and SYGVQD (reference sequence). The CDR3 loop reads CASSMTTDTQYF. In nucleotides, the CDR3 is TGCGCCAGCAGTATGACCACAGATACGCAGTATTTT.

The rearrangement joins TRBV10-3 to TRBJ2-7; D is undetermined. Trimming took 4 bases from V and 2 from J, leaving 15 bases between them. CDR1 is ENHRY and CDR2 is SYGVKD in the germline V gene. The CDR3 runs to 15 residues. For the CDR3, the DNA is TGTGCCATCAGTGGGCACGACTCCCCTCCCTACGAGCAGTACTTC. It translates to CAISGHDSPPYEQYF.

V usage is TRBV2 and J usage is TRBJ1-6; D call uncertain. The CDR3 is 13 amino acids. CDR1 SNHLY and CDR2 FYNNEI come from the germline V gene. V was shortened by 6 bases and J by 5 bases, with 8 bases between the two germline ends. CDR3 sequence (DNA): TGTGCCAGCAGGTGGGTGGATAATTCACCCCTCCACTTT. Translating gives CASRWVDNSPLHF.

J is TRBJ1-5 and V is TRBV28; maybe TRBD1 (6 bases). Trimming removed 2 bases from V and 3 bases from J, with 14 bases in between. The germline CDR1 and CDR2 sequences are MDHEN and SYDVKM. This CDR3 is 16 amino acids long. The CDR3 loop reads CASSLRSGVNNQPQHF. DNA of the CDR3: TGTGCCAGCAGTTTAAGGTCAGGGGTGAACAATCAGCCCCAGCATTTT.

This clone was observed a handful of times. The gene calls are TRBV2 and TRBJ2-3; unclear D gene. This CDR3 spans 12 amino acids. Between the trimmed V and J ends, which lost 4 bases and 5 bases, there was a span of 7 bases. CDR1 and CDR2 (germline): SNHLY, FYNNEI. The CDR3 region is CASSGGVDTQYF. For the CDR3, the DNA is TGTGCCAGCAGTGGTGGGGTAGATACGCAGTATTTT.

This clone was recorded once. The rearrangement joins TRBV28 to TRBJ1-5; 7 nucleotides line up with TRBD1. The V and J ends lost 4 bases and 3 bases, in that order; junction bases with no gene match: 3. In germline, CDR1 is MDHEN, CDR2 SYDVKM. CDR3 length: 14 residues. CDR3 DNA: TGTGCCAGCAGTTACGACAGGGTCAATCAGCCCCAGCATTTT. The encoded protein is CASSYDRVNQPQHF.

V usage is TRBV15 and J usage is TRBJ2-3, with TRBD2 matching over 11 bases. This CDR3 comprises 16 residues. In germline, CDR1 is LNHNV, CDR2 YYDKDF (reference sequence). V lost 5 bases, J lost 7 bases, and 11 bases stayed unmatched. DNA of the CDR3: TGTGCCACCAGCTCCTCCGGGACTAGCGGACCATATACGCAGTATTTT. Translating it yields CATSSSGTSGPYTQYF.

The rearrangement joins TRBV21-1 to TRBJ2-3; the table calls TRBD2, which could not be checked here. TRBV21-1 constitutes a pseudogene. The CDR3 contains 19 residues. The CDR3 coding sequence is TGTGCCAGCACCGATGCGAGACCTCGGGTACGACCATCCACAGATACGCAGTATTTT. Its translation is CASTDARPRVRPSTDTQYF.

This chain links TRBV7-8 with TRBJ1-4; D remains ambiguous. The germline V and J ends were trimmed by 2 bases and 0 bases, with 10 bases remaining between them. Germline values: CDR1 SGHVS, CDR2 FQNEAQ. The CDR3 consists of 16 residues. CDR3 loop: CASSLRQRTTNEKLFF. The CDR3 DNA sequence: TGTGCCAGCAGCTTACGCCAGAGGACAACTAATGAAAAACTGTTTTTT.

The V and J genes are TRBV19 and TRBJ1-5; D is unresolved. V was pared by 4 bases and J by 6 bases, with 10 bases between. Per the germline V gene, CDR1 is LNHDA and CDR2 is SQIVND (reference sequence). This CDR3 comprises 13 residues. The CDR3 DNA sequence: TGTGCCAGTAGTAAGGTGGTGGGTCAGCCCCAGCATTTT. This sequence encodes CASSKVVGQPQHF.

Details on this clone: A read error may produce the germline difference seen at one junction end. The rearrangement links TRBV27 to TRBJ2-7, with 10 bases identical to TRBD2. The germline CDR1 and CDR2 sequences are MNHEY and SMNVEV (reference sequence). The CDR3 extends over 17 amino acids. CDR3 nucleotide sequence: TGTGCCAGCAGTTTAGGTGCAACCGGGACTAGCGCCTACCAGCAGTACTTC. Translated: CASSLGATGTSAYQQYF.

This clone was counted only a few times. This chain links TRBV30 with TRBJ1-2; D is ambiguous. Germline-derived CDR1 and CDR2 are GTSNPN and SVGIG (reference sequence). This CDR3 spans 12 amino acids. Trimming cost V 4 bases and J 0 bases, with 6 bases left between them. The CDR3 DNA reads as TGTGCCTGGACTCGCCCTAACTATGGCTACACCTTC. Residues: CAWTRPNYGYTF.

Written as DNA, the CDR3 is TGTGCCAGCAGCGTAGAAGGTAGCGGGAGCTACGAGCAGTACTTC. Translated: CASSVEGSGSYEQYF. This chain connects TRBV9 to TRBJ2-7; 9 bases match TRBD2. The CDR3 is 15 residues long. Germline V gene sequence: CDR1 SGDLS, CDR2 YYNGEE. Trimming cost V 0 bases and J 3 bases; bases outside gene matches: 4.

The chain employs TRBV29-1 and TRBJ1-2; a weak D match, TRBD1 (5 bases). The germline V gene has CDR1 SQVTM and CDR2 ANQGSEA. This CDR3 contains 13 residues. Trimming cost V 7 bases and J 8 bases, with 20 bases left between them. The CDR3 is CSAGVGGAFGYTF. CDR3 coding DNA: TGCAGCGCCGGCGTTGGGGGAGCGTTCGGCTACACCTTC.

This chain links TRBV27 with TRBJ1-2; 9 nucleotides agree with TRBD1. Germline V gives CDR1 MNHEY, CDR2 SMNVEV (reference sequence). V was clipped by 5 bases and J by 7 bases; unmatched bases: 8. The CDR3 runs 14 residues. CDR3 sequence: CASSALGQGTGYTF. DNA of the CDR3: TGTGCCAGCAGTGCCCTGGGACAGGGAACTGGCTACACCTTC.

The chain couples TRBV5-1 to TRBJ2-5, with a weak D call TRBD1 (6 bases). V was trimmed by 4 bases and J by 4 bases, leaving 14 bases between them. CDR3 length equals 14 residues. CDR1 is SGHRS and CDR2 is YFSETQ in the germline V gene. The CDR3 loop is CASSATGMGETQYF. CDR3 sequence (DNA): TGCGCCAGCAGCGCAACAGGGATGGGAGAGACCCAGTACTTC.

The chain carries TRBV4-1 and TRBJ2-7; 9 nucleotides align to TRBD2. Per germline, CDR1 MGHRA and CDR2 YSYEKL. Trimming took 4 bases from V and 6 from J; bases not matched to a gene: 7. The CDR3 has 14 residues. As DNA, the CDR3 is TGCGCCAGCAGCCTTAGCGGGAGTTGGGTCGAGCAGTACTTC. This sequence encodes CASSLSGSWVEQYF.

V usage is TRBV5-6 and J usage is TRBJ1-2, with TRBD1 identical over 7 bases. CDR1 is SGHDT, CDR2 YYEEEE, per germline. With 7 bases clipped from V and 2 bases from J, the junction kept 2 bases outside the gene matches. The CDR3 is 12 amino acids. The CDR3 nucleotides are TGTGCCAGCGGGGGACAGAACTATGGCTACACCTTC. Its translation: CASGGQNYGYTF.